This entry lists 11 T cell receptor beta chains sequenced from one sample in a study of STAT5B mutations in CD4+ large granular lymphocyte leukemia. Some clones are missing from TCRdb's copy, which holds only in-frame ones; the method was immunoSEQ multiplex PCR. The sample lists tens of thousands of clones; approximately 81% were seen once. The sequenced sample consisted of CD4+ T cells from blood buffy coats. These receptors all stem from a human donor in good health.

CDR3 nucleotides: TGCGCCAGCAGCCAATGGGAGTGGGGGGCGTCCGGAAACACCATATATTTT. The encoded protein is CASSQWEWGASGNTIYF. This chain joins TRBV4-1 and TRBJ1-3; tentative D call: TRBD1 (6 bases). CDR3 length equals 17 residues. The V end lost 2 bases, the J end lost 4 bases, and 18 bases lay between the germline ends. The germline V gene has CDR1 MGHRA and CDR2 YSYEKL.

The rearrangement uses TRBV19 and TRBJ2-1; TRBD2 aligns across 7 bases. The junction had 12 bases not matched to a gene; V was cut back by 3 bases and J by 10 bases. CDR1 and CDR2 (germline): LNHDA, SQIVND (reference sequence). This CDR3 comprises 15 residues. In DNA form, the CDR3 reads TGTGCCAGTAGTATTTCCGGCGGGGAGGGTCGCGAGCAGTTCTTC. This codes for CASSISGGEGREQFF.

The table lists this clone with a count of one. The chain carries TRBV6-6 and TRBJ2-1; 11 positions agree with TRBD2. The CDR3 spans 14 residues. Germline assignment: CDR1 MNHNY and CDR2 SVGAGI (reference sequence). V shed 7 bases and J 4 bases; nucleotides not matched to a gene: 3. DNA of the CDR3: TGTGCCAGCACCGGGACTAGCGGTTACAATGAGCAGTTCTTC. As protein: CASTGTSGYNEQFF.

The chain links TRBV11-2 to TRBJ2-1, with TRBD1 matching over 9 bases. V trimming: 2 bases; J trimming: 8 bases; junction bases outside the gene matches: 1. The CDR3 is made up of 13 amino acids. CDR1 is SGHAT and CDR2 is FQNNGV in the germline V gene. DNA for the CDR3: TGTGCCAGCAGCTTAACAGGGGGCTATGAGCAGTTCTTC. It translates to CASSLTGGYEQFF. The full variable domain, in which reference TRBV11-2 and TRBJ2-1 provide the parts outside the CDR3, is EAGVAQSPRYKIIEKRQSVAFWCNPISGHATLYWYQQILGQGPKLLIQFQNNGVVDDSQLPKDRFSAERLKGVDSTLKIQPAKLEDSAVYLCASSLTGGYEQFFGPGTRLTVL.

The V and J genes are TRBV2 and TRBJ1-5; D possibly corresponds to TRBD1 (5 bases). The length of the CDR3 is 16 residues. The V gene lost 6 bases and the J gene lost 7 bases, with 22 bases spanning the gap. Germline V CDR1 and CDR2: SNHLY, FYNNEI. The CDR3 here is CASRETRGTLGQPQHF. In DNA, the CDR3 is TGTGCCAGCAGGGAAACCCGGGGCACCCTGGGGCAGCCCCAGCATTTT.

This chain links TRBV4-2 with TRBJ2-7; 13 bases line up with TRBD2. J was trimmed by 3 bases and V by 0 bases; bases with no gene match: 8. Per the germline V gene, CDR1 is LGHNA and CDR2 is YNFKEQ. CDR3 length: 18 residues. CDR3 DNA: TGTGCCAGCAGCCAAGATTCCGGGACTAGCGGGATCGGCTACGAGCAGTACTTC. It translates to CASSQDSGTSGIGYEQYF.

This clone was observed a few times. This sequence joins TRBV15 and TRBJ1-5; the match to TRBD1 covers 8 bases. This CDR3 contains 15 residues. CDR1 is LNHNV and CDR2 is YYDKDF in the germline V gene (reference sequence). Unmatched junction bases numbered 4, after V lost 6 bases and J lost 0 bases. CDR3 nucleotide sequence: TGTGCCACCAGTGGACAGGGCTATAGCAATCAGCCCCAGCATTTT. This translates into CATSGQGYSNQPQHF.

The chain employs TRBV2 and TRBJ2-7; 14 bases are a match to TRBD2. Germline values: CDR1 SNHLY, CDR2 FYNNEI. Trimming at V came to 4 bases and at J to 3 bases, leaving 2 bases not matched to a gene. The CDR3 is made up of 15 amino acids. DNA of the CDR3: TGTGCCAGCAGTGGGGGACTAGCGGGGGACTACGAGCAGTACTTC. As protein: CASSGGLAGDYEQYF. Complete variable domain (other parts from reference TRBV2 and TRBJ2-7): EPEVTQTPSHQVTQMGQEVILRCVPISNHLYFYWYRQILGQKVEFLVSFYNNEISEKSEIFDDQFSVERPDGSNFTLKIRSTKLEDSAMYFCASSGGLAGDYEQYFGPGTRLTVT.

In its sample, this clone was seen a few times. The chain couples TRBV11-3 to TRBJ2-2; possibly TRBD1 or TRBD2 for D (5 bases each). The CDR3 totals 14 residues. Germline CDR1 and CDR2: SGHNT and YENEEA. Trimming removed 4 bases from V and 4 bases from J, with 10 bases in between. The CDR3, as DNA: TGTGCCAGCAGCTCCGGGGCCAGCACCGGGGAGCTGTTTTTT. Amino acid sequence: CASSSGASTGELFF.

The chain couples TRBV7-9 to TRBJ1-2, with D possibly being TRBD1 (6 bases). This CDR3 is built from 16 residues. The germline gives CDR1 SEHNR, CDR2 FQNEAQ (reference sequence). V was clipped by 1 base and J by 6 bases, with 18 bases between them. In nucleotides, the CDR3 is TGTGCCAGCAGCTTAGTTCAGGGGACACCTTCGGATGGCTACACCTTC. Translation: CASSLVQGTPSDGYTF.

The chain joins TRBV7-8 to TRBJ2-5; tentatively, D is TRBD2 (6 bases). V gave up 4 bases and J gave up 5 bases, with 17 bases separating them. CDR1 and CDR2 (germline): SGHVS, FQNEAQ. This CDR3 comprises 15 residues. CDR3 in DNA: TGTGCCAGCAGCTCGCGGCCGGGAGCAGGGGAGACCCAGTACTTC. Amino acid sequence: CASSSRPGAGETQYF.